This TCR beta chain was found in a study of blood T cell repertoires in COVID-19. Study-level information: T cells, B-cell-depleted T cells, or PBMCs supplied cDNA or gDNA.

Libraries were prepared by immunoSEQ multiplex PCR; TCRdb keeps only in-frame clonotypes and omits some of them. This repertoire shows more than 120,000 clones, around 87% found once; its top ten account for 8.5% to 9%. V trimming: 0 bases; J trimming: 5 bases; junction bases outside the gene matches: 5. CDR3 length: 15 amino acids. The germline V gene has CDR1 SGDLS and CDR2 YYNGEE. Material for sequencing was peripheral blood. The chain carries TRBV9 and TRBJ2-7; 10 bases map to TRBD1. The source is a woman between 45 and 65 years old with active or convalescent COVID-19. This CDR3 is CASSVEGTGADEQYF. The CDR3 DNA reads as TGTGCCAGCAGCGTAGAGGGGACAGGGGCAGACGAGCAGTACTTC.